Detailed here is one T cell receptor beta chain. No antigen is known for it. The PCR had 60 Vbeta and 13 Jbeta primers. Libraries were prepared by immunoSEQ multiplex PCR; TCRdb keeps only in-frame clonotypes and omits some of them. The sample carries fewer than 200,000 clones, around 80% recorded once. This sample is part of a study of cytomegalovirus exposure and HLA in healthy donors. Study-wide results and limits: Beyond CMV serostatus, there was no information to go on about immune exposure. The investigators catalogued under 200 TCR beta chains as cytomegalovirus-associated. Later on, an analysis found that several of the most significant clusters appeared to be linked to common viral pathogens, which included parvovirus B19. Some V segments, including TRBV6-2 and TRBV6-3, were excluded as indistinguishable.

The CDR3 runs to 15 residues. The V segment lost 4 bases and the J segment 2 bases; nucleotides outside the gene matches: 9. Per germline, CDR1 SGHNT and CDR2 YYREEE (reference sequence). The rearrangement links TRBV5-4 to TRBJ2-7; 7 nucleotides align to TRBD1. The origin of this receptor is a woman aged 40 to 49 in good health and CMV-seronegative. The specimen was PBMCs. The CDR3: CASSQTYRGTYEQYF. CDR3 nucleotide sequence: TGTGCCAGCAGCCAGACCTACAGGGGCACCTACGAGCAGTACTTC.